These 20 T cell receptor beta chains were sequenced from one sample in a study of blood T cell repertoires in COVID-19. TCRdb's table, derived via immunoSEQ multiplex PCR, lists solely in-frame clones and lacks some. The sample has fewer than 95,000 clones; about 90% are singletons. Sequenced sample: peripheral blood. These receptors all stem from a male donor with acute or convalescent COVID-19.

This sequence joins TRBV28 and TRBJ1-6; D is ambiguous. The V end was cut by 7 bases, the J end by 0 bases, with 7 bases between. The length of the CDR3 is 14 residues. In germline, CDR1 is MDHEN, CDR2 SYDVKM. The CDR3 DNA is TGTGCCAGCAACACCCGCTCCTATAATTCACCCCTCCACTTT. It specifies CASNTRSYNSPLHF. The full variable domain, in which reference TRBV28 and TRBJ1-6 provide the parts outside the CDR3, is DVKVTQSSRYLVKRTGEKVFLECVQDMDHENMFWYRQDPGLGLRLIYFSYDVKMKEKGDIPEGYSVSREKKERFSLILESASTNQTSMYLCASNTRSYNSPLHFGNGTRLTVT.

The V call is TRBV29-1, the J call TRBJ1-1; TRBD1 might be the D (5 bases). The V gene lost 8 bases and the J gene lost 0 bases, with 13 bases spanning the gap. The CDR3 loop spans 13 amino acids. CDR1 and CDR2 from the germline V gene are SQVTM and ANQGSEA. This CDR3 is CSHSRGMNTEAFF. The CDR3 nucleotides are TGCAGCCATAGTCGGGGGATGAACACTGAAGCTTTCTTT.

CDR3 sequence (DNA): TGCGCCAGCAGCTCCGGCTCAGCGCATCTTGAAGCTTTCTTT. This sequence encodes CASSSGSAHLEAFF. This sequence joins TRBV5-1 and TRBJ1-1, with D unresolved. CDR1 SGHRS and CDR2 YFSETQ come from the germline V gene. This CDR3 comprises 14 residues. Trimming pared 3 bases from V and 7 bases from J, leaving 16 bases between.

The V gene is TRBV6-1, the J gene TRBJ1-5; D perhaps matches TRBD1 (5 bases). V lost 2 bases, J lost 3 bases, and 11 bases lay in between. CDR3 length equals 15 residues. The germline V gene has CDR1 MNHNS and CDR2 SASEGT. The CDR3 nucleotides read TGTGCCAGCAGTGAACGCCGACAGACCAATCAGCCCCAGCATTTT. Its protein product is CASSERRQTNQPQHF.

The CDR3 is CASSPTGVGADTQYF. In DNA form, the CDR3 reads TGCGCCAGCAGCCCGACAGGGGTGGGGGCAGATACGCAGTATTTT. The rearrangement links TRBV5-1 to TRBJ2-3, with 8 bases matching TRBD1. V trimming: 4 bases; J trimming: 4 bases; junction bases outside the gene matches: 8. Germline CDR1 reads SGHRS; CDR2 reads YFSETQ. This CDR3 is 15 amino acids long.

V and J are TRBV29-1 and TRBJ2-1, with 9 bases aligning to TRBD1. The CDR3 loop spans 15 amino acids. Losses at the gene ends were 8 bases for V and 4 bases for J; bases not matched to a gene: 12. CDR1 and CDR2 (germline): SQVTM, ANQGSEA. CDR3 sequence: CSTQTDRGAYNEQFF. Here the CDR3 DNA reads TGCAGCACTCAAACCGACAGGGGGGCATACAATGAGCAGTTCTTC.

The chain joins TRBV2 to TRBJ2-7; possible D gene TRBD1, 6 bases. The CDR3 runs to 14 residues. CDR1 and CDR2 from the germline V gene are SNHLY and FYNNEI. The germline V and J ends were trimmed by 5 bases and 0 bases, with 11 bases remaining between them. The CDR3 DNA reads as TGTGCCAGCAGTAACAGGGCAAGCTCCTACGAGCAGTACTTC. Translated: CASSNRASSYEQYF.

This sequence joins TRBV3-1 (or the pseudogene TRBV3-2) and TRBJ2-7; 8 bases are shared with TRBD1. Germline CDR1 LGHDT, CDR2 YNNKEL (reference sequence). The CDR3 consists of 15 residues. Losses at the gene ends were 1 base for V and 5 bases for J; bases not matched to a gene: 7. This CDR3 is CASSQGPQGANEQYF. In DNA, the CDR3 is TGTGCCAGCAGCCAAGGACCCCAGGGGGCGAACGAGCAGTACTTC.

The chain combines TRBV9 with TRBJ2-1, with 12 bases aligning to TRBD2. Germline CDR1 reads SGDLS; CDR2 reads YYNGEE. This CDR3 has 19 residues. V trimming: 4 bases; J trimming: 0 bases; junction bases outside the gene matches: 11. CDR3 DNA: TGTGCCAGCAGCCCAGAGCCGACTAGCGGGGGCTCCTCCTACAATGAGCAGTTCTTC. It specifies CASSPEPTSGGSSYNEQFF.

The chain has TRBV30 and TRBJ2-5; 7 positions match TRBD2. CDR1 is GTSNPN and CDR2 is SVGIG in the germline V gene (reference sequence). The CDR3 contains 15 residues. Germline trimming cut 1 base from V and 1 base from J; bases unmatched to any gene: 6. CDR3 nucleotide sequence: TGTGCCTGGAGTGGCAGCGGGGTGGGCCAAGAGACCCAGTACTTC. Encoded protein: CAWSGSGVGQETQYF.

This clone was detected only a few times. The V and J genes are TRBV9 and TRBJ2-6; 7 bases align to TRBD1. Trimming at V came to 2 bases and at J to 0 bases, leaving 5 bases not matched to a gene. The CDR3 totals 17 residues. Germline V lookup: CDR1 SGDLS, CDR2 YYNGEE. The CDR3 here is CASSVTGAGSGANVLTF. The CDR3 bases are TGTGCCAGCAGCGTTACAGGGGCGGGCTCTGGGGCCAACGTCCTGACTTTC. The whole variable domain, filled in from reference TRBV9 and TRBJ2-6, reads DSGVTQTPKHLITATGQRVTLRCSPRSGDLSVYWYQQSLDQGLQFLIQYYNGEERAKGNILERFSAQQFPDLHSELNLSSLELGDSALYFCASSVTGAGSGANVLTFGAGSRLTVL.

This chain uses TRBV5-1 with TRBJ2-1, with D tentatively TRBD1 (6 bases). CDR1 is SGHRS, CDR2 YFSETQ, per germline. The germline V and J ends were trimmed by 0 bases and 9 bases, with 13 bases remaining between them. The CDR3 sequence is 14 residues long. In DNA, the CDR3 is TGCGCCAGCAGCTTGGGGATGGGGGCGGGTGAGCAGTTCTTC. Its protein product is CASSLGMGAGEQFF.

CDR3 protein: CASSDPSGYTF. The CDR3 coding sequence is TGTGCCAGCAGTGACCCCTCTGGCTACACCTTC. The chain has TRBV6-4 and TRBJ1-2; D is undetermined. Germline CDR1 and CDR2: MRHNA and SNTAGT. The CDR3 covers 11 residues. The V and J ends lost 2 bases and 7 bases respectively, with 5 bases between them.

The chain is built from TRBV25-1 and TRBJ2-7, with a tentative D call TRBD2 (5 bases). The CDR3 runs 14 residues. The V end was cut by 7 bases, the J end by 3 bases, with 16 bases between. CDR1 and CDR2 (germline): MGHDK, SYGVNS. This chain's CDR3 is CASNAAGDHYEQYF. The DNA of the CDR3 is TGTGCCAGCAACGCCGCGGGCGACCACTACGAGCAGTACTTC.

The J gene is TRBJ1-1, the V gene TRBV18; no firm D call. The CDR3 spans 15 residues. Germline V gene lookup returns CDR1 KGHSH and CDR2 LQKENI. Trimming removed 2 bases at V and 1 base at J, with 11 bases between. The CDR3 here is CASSPSQQENTEAFF. CDR3 bases: TGTGCCAGCTCACCATCCCAGCAGGAGAACACTGAAGCTTTCTTT.

The chain uses TRBV20-1 and TRBJ1-3, with D perhaps matching TRBD1 (6 bases). Germline loops: CDR1 DFQATT, CDR2 SNEGSKA (reference sequence). The CDR3 contains 17 residues. V dropped 3 bases and J dropped 0 bases, with 18 bases sitting between them. The CDR3 region is CSASPSRQVRSGNTIYF. The CDR3 bases are TGCAGTGCTAGTCCCTCCAGACAGGTCCGCTCTGGAAACACCATATATTTT.

The chain carries TRBV15 and TRBJ2-3; the D is unclear. The germline gives CDR1 LNHNV, CDR2 YYDKDF (reference sequence). The CDR3 is made up of 13 amino acids. V shed 1 base and J shed 6 bases, with 8 bases lying between them. The DNA for the CDR3 is TGTGCCACCAGCAGAGGGCCCCTCGATACGCAGTATTTT. Translation: CATSRGPLDTQYF.

This clone showed up just once. The CDR3 nucleotides are TGTGCCAGCAGCTTGGCGAGGGAGCAGTTCTTC. It yields the protein CASSLAREQFF. V gene TRBV5-8 combines with J gene TRBJ2-1, with D unclear. CDR1 is SGHTS and CDR2 is YDEGEE in the germline V gene. Trimming shortened V by 0 bases and J by 10 bases, and 5 bases separated the two germline ends. This CDR3 spans 11 amino acids.

This clone occurred once. This rearrangement joins TRBV30 to TRBJ1-1; 8 bases match TRBD1. Germline lookup yields CDR1 GTSNPN and CDR2 SVGIG (reference sequence). The J segment lost 5 bases and the V segment lost 8 bases, leaving 10 bases of the junction unmatched. The CDR3 extends over 13 amino acids. The CDR3 spells CARAGRGLTEAFF. In nucleotides, the CDR3 is TGTGCCAGGGCGGGCAGGGGGCTTACTGAAGCTTTCTTT.

J is TRBJ2-7 and V is TRBV5-1; TRBD1 might be the D (7 bases). The germline V gene encodes CDR1 SGHRS and CDR2 YFSETQ. The CDR3 totals 16 residues. V lost 0 bases and J lost 4, with 17 bases in between. CDR3 region: CASSLGHRGGGYEQYF. The CDR3 DNA follows: TGCGCCAGCAGCTTGGGTCACAGGGGTGGAGGGTACGAGCAGTACTTC.